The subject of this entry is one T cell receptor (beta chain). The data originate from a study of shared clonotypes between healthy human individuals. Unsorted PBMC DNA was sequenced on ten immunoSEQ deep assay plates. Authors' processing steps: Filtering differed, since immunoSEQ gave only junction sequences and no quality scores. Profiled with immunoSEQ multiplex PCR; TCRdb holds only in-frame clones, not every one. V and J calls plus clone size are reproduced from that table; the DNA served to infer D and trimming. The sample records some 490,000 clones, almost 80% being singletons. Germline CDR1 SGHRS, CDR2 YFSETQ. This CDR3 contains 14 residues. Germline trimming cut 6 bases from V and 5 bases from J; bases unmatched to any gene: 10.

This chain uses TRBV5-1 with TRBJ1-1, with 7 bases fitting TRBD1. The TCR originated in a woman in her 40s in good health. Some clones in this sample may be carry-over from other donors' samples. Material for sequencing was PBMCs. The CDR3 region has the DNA TGCGCCAGCAACGAACAGGGGCTGGGGACTGAAGCTTTCTTT. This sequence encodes CASNEQGLGTEAFF. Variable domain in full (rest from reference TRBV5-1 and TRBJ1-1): KAGVTQTPRYLIKTRGQQVTLSCSPISGHRSVSWYQQTPGQGLQFLFEYFSETQRNKGNFPGRFSGRQFSNSRSEMNVSTLELGDSALYLCASNEQGLGTEAFFGQGTRLTVV.